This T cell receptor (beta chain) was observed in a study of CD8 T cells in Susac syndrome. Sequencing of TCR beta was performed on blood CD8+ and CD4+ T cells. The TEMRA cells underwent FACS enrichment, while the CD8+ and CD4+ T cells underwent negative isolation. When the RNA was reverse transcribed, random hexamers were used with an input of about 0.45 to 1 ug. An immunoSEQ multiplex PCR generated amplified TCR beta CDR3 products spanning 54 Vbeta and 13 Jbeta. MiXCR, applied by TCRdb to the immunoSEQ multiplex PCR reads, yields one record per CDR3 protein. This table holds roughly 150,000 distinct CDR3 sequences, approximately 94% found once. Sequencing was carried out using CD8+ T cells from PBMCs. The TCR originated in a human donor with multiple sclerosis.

CDR3 nucleotides: TGTGCCAGCAGTTACTCGACAGGGAGGGGTGAAAAACTGTTTTTT. It specifies CASSYSTGRGEKLFF. The chain uses TRBV6-5 and TRBJ1-4; TRBD1 matches at 7 bases. With V trimmed by 0 bases and J by 7 bases, 5 bases remained unmatched. Germline CDR1 reads MNHEY; CDR2 reads SVGAGI. The CDR3 totals 15 residues.